This TCR beta chain came from a study of beta chain features in type 1 diabetes. Study as a whole: Similarity in age, gender and cell yields was seen between patients and healthy donors. Study observations and caveats: Type 1 diabetes patients showed a moderate but significant shortening of TCRB CDR3s in all four CD4+ subsets. Shorter templates might be favored by PCR, and equally so in patients and in controls.

This clone was counted between two and nine times. Its antigen is currently unknown. The CDR3 is 15 residues long. V dropped 2 bases and J dropped 1; count of bases not matched to a gene: 5. Germline CDR1 is GTSNPN and CDR2 is SVGIG (reference sequence). Reverse transcription of all isolated RNA meant that expressed TCRB transcripts were sequenced. The assay was immunoSEQ multiplex PCR, and TCRdb's table has in-frame clones only and misses some. The data hold about 700,000 clones, with around an eighth observed a single time. Sorting based on CD45RO/CCR7/CD25/CD127/CD95/CD27 separated CD4+ naive, central memory, regulatory and stem cell-like memory cells. Every sorted population was more than 95% pure.

This TCR derives from a young man with type 1 diabetes. This sequence joins TRBV30 and TRBJ1-2; 9 positions match TRBD1. The specimen was naive CD4+ T cells from blood. CDR3 amino acids: CAWSQPGQGNYGYTF. The CDR3 bases are TGTGCCTGGAGTCAACCGGGACAGGGTAACTATGGCTACACCTTC.